This entry lists 21 T cell receptor beta chains sequenced from one sample in a study of chemoradiotherapy in HPV16-positive cancers. Using immunoSEQ multiplex PCR, the repertoire was profiled, and TCRdb retains in-frame clones only, with some absent. The repertoire includes fewer than 8,000 clones, around 87% of them detected once, and 9% sits in the top ten. The sequenced sample was tumor tissue, obtained from a patient who underwent chemoradiotherapy. The receptor set was obtained from a human donor with HPV-associated anogenital cancer.

The J gene is TRBJ2-5, the V gene TRBV4-2, with TRBD2 identical over 7 bases. The trim removed 0 bases at V and 4 bases at J, leaving 5 bases unmatched. The CDR3 is 15 residues long. Germline CDR1 LGHNA, CDR2 YNFKEQ. In DNA, the CDR3 is TGTGCCAGCAGCCAAGAGGGGGGGAGTGGAGAGACCCAGTACTTC. This gives the protein CASSQEGGSGETQYF.

The chain recombines TRBV6-4 with TRBJ2-5, with 7 bases aligning to TRBD2. Germline CDR1 reads MRHNA; CDR2 reads SNTAGT. V dropped 3 bases and J dropped 0; count of bases not matched to a gene: 7. The length of the CDR3 is 16 residues. This chain's CDR3 is CASSDQTSKYQETQYF. CDR3 coding DNA: TGTGCCAGCAGTGATCAGACTAGCAAGTACCAAGAGACCCAGTACTTC.

This chain links TRBV6-1 with TRBJ1-3; D call uncertain. Germline values: CDR1 MNHNS, CDR2 SASEGT. This CDR3 is built from 16 residues. The V gene lost 0 bases and the J gene lost 4 bases, with 13 bases spanning the gap. CDR3: CASSEATRGSGNTIYF. The CDR3 bases are TGTGCCAGCAGTGAAGCTACCCGAGGGTCAGGAAACACCATATATTTT.

The chain joins TRBV11-3 to TRBJ2-1, with TRBD2 as a possible D gene (5 bases). The CDR3 totals 13 residues. Germline-derived CDR1 and CDR2 are SGHNT and YENEEA. V lost 6 bases and J 6 bases, leaving 12 bases between the germline ends. The CDR3 sequence is CASSLAPPNEQFF. The CDR3 DNA sequence: TGTGCCAGCAGTCTAGCTCCGCCCAATGAGCAGTTCTTC.

This clone showed up just a few times. The V and J genes are TRBV5-6 and TRBJ2-1; maybe TRBD2 (6 bases). The V gene lost 4 bases and the J gene lost 0 bases, with 11 bases spanning the gap. The CDR3 has 15 amino acids. Germline values: CDR1 SGHDT, CDR2 YYEEEE. The CDR3 here is CASSAGLNSYNEQFF. CDR3 DNA sequence: TGTGCCAGCAGCGCGGGACTTAACTCCTACAATGAGCAGTTCTTC.

V and J are TRBV7-9 and TRBJ1-4, with D perhaps TRBD1 (6 bases). The V and J ends lost 5 bases and 8 bases respectively, with 15 bases between them. The CDR3 contains 14 residues. Germline assignment: CDR1 SEHNR and CDR2 FQNEAQ (reference sequence). The CDR3 DNA reads as TGTGCCAGCAGCCTGGCAGGGGCGAGAGAAAAACTGTTTTTT. Translated: CASSLAGAREKLFF.

The chain is built from TRBV7-9 and TRBJ2-5, with 7 bases lining up with TRBD1. Germline CDR1 reads SEHNR; CDR2 reads FQNEAQ (reference sequence). This CDR3 contains 13 residues. Unmatched junction bases numbered 1, after V lost 5 bases and J lost 1 base. In DNA, the CDR3 is TGTGCCAGCAGCAGGGACAGCCAAGAGACCCAGTACTTC. Translating gives CASSRDSQETQYF.

The gene calls are TRBV7-9 and TRBJ2-7; D not resolved. Germline V lookup: CDR1 SEHNR, CDR2 FQNEAQ (reference sequence). The V end lost 5 bases, the J end lost 2 bases, and 13 bases lay between the germline ends. There are 14 residues in the CDR3. CDR3 coding DNA: TGTGCCAGCAGCCTCGACAAAAACCCCTACGAGCAGTACTTC. Translated: CASSLDKNPYEQYF.

A word on this clone: Mismatch with germline at one junction end may stem from a read error. The chain carries TRBV5-6 and TRBJ1-1, with 8 bases lining up with TRBD1. Germline values: CDR1 SGHDT, CDR2 YYEEEE. This CDR3 spans 16 amino acids. The CDR3 sequence: CAGRAGQGGIVTEAFF. The CDR3 bases are TGTGCCGGCAGGGCCGGACAGGGAGGTATCGTCACTGAAGCTTTCTTT.

The chain uses TRBV7-6 and TRBJ1-6; 10 bases are a match to TRBD1. This CDR3 spans 14 amino acids. The ends lost 5 bases at V and 8 bases at J; junction bases unmatched: 3. The germline CDR1 and CDR2 sequences are SGHVS and FNYEAQ. In DNA, the CDR3 is TGTGCCAGCAGCCCTGGGACAGGGGATTCACCCCTCCACTTT. Translating gives CASSPGTGDSPLHF.

The chain couples TRBV27 to TRBJ2-7; TRBD1 matches 10 bases. Germline V gene data show CDR1 as MNHEY and CDR2 as SMNVEV (reference sequence). The J segment lost 7 bases and the V segment lost 5 bases, leaving 8 bases of the junction unmatched. This CDR3 comprises 14 residues. The DNA for the CDR3 is TGTGCCAGCAGTGCCGGGACAGGGGCGAGGGAGCAGTACTTC. Protein: CASSAGTGAREQYF.

The rearrangement uses TRBV5-4 and TRBJ2-1; D unclear. The germline V and J ends were trimmed by 4 bases and 3 bases, with 2 bases remaining between them. Germline V gene sequence: CDR1 SGHNT, CDR2 YYREEE (reference sequence). This CDR3 region has 11 residues. The chain's CDR3 is CASSIYNEQFF. In DNA, the CDR3 is TGTGCCAGCAGCATCTACAATGAGCAGTTCTTC.

The gene calls are TRBV30 and TRBJ1-5, with D possibly being TRBD1 (5 bases). Trimming cost V 3 bases and J 2 bases, with 11 bases left between them. The CDR3 is 14 amino acids. Germline V gives CDR1 GTSNPN, CDR2 SVGIG (reference sequence). The CDR3 nucleotides are TGTGCCTGGAGGGGGCCCGGGGGCAATCAGCCCCAGCATTTT. Translation: CAWRGPGGNQPQHF.

V and J are TRBV27 and TRBJ1-5, with D uncertain. This CDR3 has 16 amino acids. V lost 0 bases and J 5 bases, leaving 14 bases between the germline ends. The germline V gene has CDR1 MNHEY and CDR2 SMNVEV (reference sequence). Written as DNA, the CDR3 is TGTGCCAGCAGTTTATCTCCAGCAGGCGGGTATCAGCCCCAGCATTTT. This translates into CASSLSPAGGYQPQHF.

The chain employs TRBV28 and TRBJ1-1; D may be TRBD1 (6 bases). Trimming removed 7 bases at V and 0 bases at J, with 15 bases between. Germline loops: CDR1 MDHEN, CDR2 SYDVKM. This CDR3 has 15 residues. The CDR3 sequence is CASIGQRHMNTEAFF. The DNA for the CDR3 is TGTGCCAGCATAGGACAGCGACACATGAACACTGAAGCTTTCTTT. The whole variable domain, filled in from reference TRBV28 and TRBJ1-1, reads DVKVTQSSRYLVKRTGEKVFLECVQDMDHENMFWYRQDPGLGLRLIYFSYDVKMKEKGDIPEGYSVSREKKERFSLILESASTNQTSMYLCASIGQRHMNTEAFFGQGTRLTVV.

The genes are TRBV11-2 and TRBJ2-6, with D tentatively TRBD2 (6 bases). This CDR3 comprises 17 residues. The germline CDR1 and CDR2 sequences are SGHAT and FQNNGV. V lost 4 bases to trimming and J lost 0 bases, with 13 bases between them. The CDR3, as DNA: TGTGCCAGCAGCTCCTTGGGGGGATTCTCTGGGGCCAACGTCCTGACTTTC. As protein: CASSSLGGFSGANVLTF.

The chain recombines TRBV6-5 with TRBJ1-1; 7 nucleotides match TRBD1. The CDR3 length is 14 residues. The J segment lost 3 bases and the V segment lost 7 bases, leaving 8 bases of the junction unmatched. From germline, CDR1 is MNHEY and CDR2 SVGAGI. The CDR3 DNA is TGTGCCAGCACCTACGGGGACAGAGACACTGAAGCTTTCTTT. Translating gives CASTYGDRDTEAFF.

The count of this clone is one. The chain joins TRBV2 to TRBJ2-6; 7 bases agree with TRBD1. The V segment lost 4 bases and the J segment 4 bases; nucleotides outside the gene matches: 7. Per the germline V gene, CDR1 is SNHLY and CDR2 is FYNNEI. The CDR3 totals 16 residues. CDR3 sequence: CASSARTGQGANVLTF. The CDR3 nucleotides are TGTGCCAGCAGTGCCCGGACAGGACAAGGGGCCAACGTCCTGACTTTC.

On this clone itself: Different DNA sequences within this sample yield the same CDR3. The rearrangement joins TRBV7-8 to TRBJ2-5, with a weak D call TRBD2 (5 bases). CDR3 size: 13 residues. Germline values: CDR1 SGHVS, CDR2 FQNEAQ. V was pared by 5 bases and J by 5 bases, with 12 bases between. In DNA, the CDR3 is TGTGCCAGCAGCCCTGACGGGGTCGAGACCCAGTACTTC. This encodes CASSPDGVETQYF.

This sequence joins TRBV7-2 and TRBJ1-1; D uncertain. Germline CDR1 is SGHTA and CDR2 is FQGNSA. The CDR3 has 14 amino acids. Trimming removed 1 base at V and 2 bases at J, with 8 bases between. CDR3: CASSLGLDNTEAFF. The CDR3 coding sequence is TGTGCCAGCAGCTTAGGATTGGATAACACTGAAGCTTTCTTT. Based on the CDR3 plus reference TRBV7-2 and TRBJ1-1, the full variable domain is GAGVSQSPSNKVTEKGKDVELRCDPISGHTALYWYRQSLGQGLEFLIYFQGNSAPDKSGLPSDRFSAERTGGSVSTLTIQRTQQEDSAVYLCASSLGLDNTEAFFGQGTRLTVV.

This chain joins TRBV30 and TRBJ2-7; TRBD2 matches at 13 bases. Germline CDR1 is GTSNPN and CDR2 is SVGIG (reference sequence). The CDR3 sequence is 15 residues long. Trimming removed 2 bases from V and 4 bases from J; junction bases left unmatched: 5. The CDR3 region has the DNA TGTGCCTGGAGTTCACTACTAGCGGGAGGGTACGAGCAGTACTTC. It translates to CAWSSLLAGGYEQYF.